This passage covers 7 T cell receptor beta chains from one sample sequenced in a study of OX40 agonist ivuxolimab in advanced cancers. The method was immunoSEQ multiplex PCR; TCRdb's version includes in-frame clones alone and lacks a portion of them. Of over 10,000 clones in the sample, about 68% were seen once. The sample consisted of CD4+ or CD8+ T cells sorted from blood, taken in a trial of the OX40 agonist ivuxolimab. These receptor sequences come from an adult with an advanced solid tumor such as melanoma, head and neck, liver or kidney cancer.

In its sample, this clone was seen a few times. The chain employs TRBV4-3 and TRBJ2-1; D uncertain. Germline V gene sequence: CDR1 LGHNA, CDR2 YSLEER. This CDR3 is built from 16 residues. Trimming pared 1 base from V and 0 bases from J, leaving 10 bases between. The chain's CDR3 is CASSQVGSFSYNEQFF. Here the CDR3 DNA reads TGCGCCAGCAGCCAAGTTGGATCCTTCTCCTACAATGAGCAGTTCTTC.

V gene TRBV2 combines with J gene TRBJ2-7; TRBD1 aligns across 9 bases. This CDR3 is built from 12 residues. Germline V CDR1 and CDR2: SNHLY, FYNNEI. V lost 8 bases, J lost 3 bases, and 2 bases stayed unmatched. This CDR3 is CASQDRGYEQYF. CDR3 bases: TGTGCCAGCCAGGACAGGGGCTACGAGCAGTACTTC.

J is TRBJ1-5 and V is TRBV2; no clear D. From germline, CDR1 is SNHLY and CDR2 FYNNEI. The CDR3 runs 15 residues. V lost 6 bases to trimming and J lost 1 base, with 13 bases between them. The chain's CDR3 is CASRASTGSNQPQHF. The DNA of the CDR3 is TGTGCCAGCAGGGCGTCTACTGGGAGCAATCAGCCCCAGCATTTT.

The chain carries TRBV28 and TRBJ2-1; no definite D call. With 1 base removed from V and 0 bases from J, the gap between germline ends came to 7 bases. The CDR3 is 15 amino acids. The germline gives CDR1 MDHEN, CDR2 SYDVKM. CDR3 in amino acids: CASSLSQSSYNEQFF. The CDR3 coding sequence is TGTGCCAGCAGTTTATCCCAGAGCTCCTACAATGAGCAGTTCTTC.

This chain connects TRBV19 to TRBJ2-2; tentatively, D is TRBD2 (5 bases). Germline values: CDR1 LNHDA, CDR2 SQIVND (reference sequence). The CDR3 is 16 amino acids. Trimming removed 7 bases at V and 0 bases at J, with 15 bases between. In nucleotides, the CDR3 is TGTGCCAGTACAGAGTTGCGGGTTTCGAACACCGGGGAGCTGTTTTTT. The encoded protein is CASTELRVSNTGELFF.

A remark on this clone: A junction boundary mismatches the germline segment, possibly from a read error. The V call is TRBV29-1, the J call TRBJ1-2, with TRBD1 matching 7 bases. The germline gives CDR1 SQVTM, CDR2 ANQGSEA. The CDR3 spans 13 residues. The CDR3 bases are TGCGGCGTCGTGGGGACAGTCAACTATGGCTACACCTTC. It yields the protein CGVVGTVNYGYTF.

This rearrangement joins TRBV7-9 to TRBJ2-2; D gene uncertain. Germline V gene lookup returns CDR1 SEHNR and CDR2 FQNEAQ (reference sequence). The CDR3 is 14 residues long. The V gene lost 3 bases and the J gene lost 1 base, with 6 bases spanning the gap. The CDR3 reads CASSFSVNTGELFF. The CDR3 coding sequence is TGTGCCAGCAGCTTTTCGGTGAACACCGGGGAGCTGTTTTTT.